Sequencing of this T cell receptor (beta chain) was carried out in a study of T cells after posttransplantation cyclophosphamide. Overall study findings and caveats: Recipient CMV seropositivity and CMV reactivation strongly tracked TRB clonality. Later blood repertoires were often dominated by clones from the donor CD8+ memory compartment. TRB overlap between skin or GI tissue T cells and blood was limited.

Germline V gene lookup returns CDR1 LNHNV and CDR2 YYDKDF (reference sequence). The CDR3 runs 13 residues. Peripheral blood was collected from the related graft donor on the marrow donation day. The repertoire was sequenced with immunoSEQ multiplex PCR; TCRdb's copy has only in-frame clones and lacks some. The sample contains some 40,000 clones, none of them singletons. On this clone: The antigen is unknown.

This clonotype originated in a man in his forties or fifties in good health, CMV-negative, and a related stem cell transplant donor. This chain links TRBV15 with TRBJ2-4, with D perhaps TRBD1 (6 bases). What was sequenced was PBMCs. In nucleotides, the CDR3 is TGTGCTCCCGACAGGTTAGCCAAAAACATTCAGTACTTC. The encoded protein is CAPDRLAKNIQYF.